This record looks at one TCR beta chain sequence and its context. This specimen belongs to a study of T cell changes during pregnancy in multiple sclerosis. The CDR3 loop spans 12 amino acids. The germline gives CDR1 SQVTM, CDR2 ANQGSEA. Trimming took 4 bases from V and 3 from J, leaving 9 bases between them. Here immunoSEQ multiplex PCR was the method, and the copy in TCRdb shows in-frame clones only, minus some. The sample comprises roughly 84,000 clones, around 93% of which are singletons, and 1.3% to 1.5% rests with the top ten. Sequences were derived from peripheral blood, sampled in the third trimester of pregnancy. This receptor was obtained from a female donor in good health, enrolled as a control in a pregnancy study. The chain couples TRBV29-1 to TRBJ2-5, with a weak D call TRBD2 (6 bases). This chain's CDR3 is CSVVRGEETQYF. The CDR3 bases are TGCAGCGTTGTCCGCGGGGAAGAGACCCAGTACTTC.